This T cell receptor beta chain was recorded in a study of blood T cell repertoires in COVID-19. Study at large: The origin of the acute and convalescent COVID-19 samples was the United States, Italy and Spain. T cells, B-cell-depleted T cells, or PBMCs supplied cDNA or gDNA.

In the original processing: How many nucleated cells were present was estimated from reference gene primer amplification. Generated by immunoSEQ multiplex PCR, the TCRdb table keeps only in-frame clones and is missing some. V and J calls and clone size follow that table, whereas D and trimming were derived from the DNA. The table lists about 180,000 clones, around 80% of them singletons. Participants' reported clinical history set cohort assignment. V was pared by 1 base and J by 10 bases, with 10 bases between. This CDR3 contains 12 residues. From germline, CDR1 is SNHLY and CDR2 FYNNEI. The receptor was isolated from a man in his fifties who had recovered from COVID-19. The chain recombines TRBV2 with TRBJ1-1; D is ambiguous. The sample was PBMCs or T cells enriched from blood (not recorded which). The CDR3 region is CASSEGSRRAFF. For the CDR3, the DNA is TGTGCCAGCAGTGAAGGCTCGAGAAGAGCTTTCTTT.